The 21 T cell receptor beta chains presented below share a single source sample, sequenced in a study of regulatory T cells in long-lasting Graves disease. Noted time point: newly diagnosed GD, antithyroid drugs for less than 3 months. RNA extracted from PBMCs served as the sequencing template. Sequencing libraries for TCR beta were prepared with iRepertoire HTBI primers and Arm-PCR of CDR3 regions. TCRdb used MiXCR to reprocess the multiplex PCR reads, holding one entry per CDR3 protein. The table records 400,000 to 500,000 distinct CDR3 sequences, about a sixth of them present only once. The sample was also reused in another study, on T cells in Graves' hyperthyroidism and ophthalmopathy.

Source: peripheral blood mononuclear cells (PBMCs), taken at new diagnosis, from a patient treated with antithyroid drugs. Receptors originate from a woman aged 25 to 39 with Graves disease.

This clonotype occurred many times. The rearrangement uses TRBV27 and TRBJ1-6; no clear D gene. Trimming removed 0 bases from V and 10 bases from J, with 16 bases in between. Germline V gives CDR1 MNHEY, CDR2 SMNVEV (reference sequence). This CDR3 is built from 16 residues. The CDR3 DNA reads TGTGCCAGCAGTTTATCGCGCACAGTCGATTTGTCACCCCTCCACTTT. As protein: CASSLSRTVDLSPLHF.

This clonotype has just one count. This chain connects TRBV4-2 to TRBJ2-5, with 9 nucleotides matching TRBD2. The CDR3 has 15 residues. Germline V gene data show CDR1 as LGHNA and CDR2 as YNFKEQ. V was pared by 6 bases and J by 1 base, with 6 bases of the junction left unmatched. The CDR3 is CASSRTSVLQETQYF. In DNA form, the CDR3 reads TGTGCCAGCAGTCGGACTAGCGTACTCCAAGAGACCCAGTACTTC.

The chain uses TRBV29-1 and TRBJ2-7; TRBD2 matches at 7 bases. This CDR3 contains 15 residues. Germline trimming cut 0 bases from V and 2 bases from J; bases unmatched to any gene: 7. Looked up from germline, CDR1 is SQVTM and CDR2 is ANQGSEA. This CDR3 is CSVEDLWGGAYEQYF. The CDR3 bases are TGCAGCGTTGAAGATCTCTGGGGGGGGGCCTACGAGCAGTACTTC.

This clonotype has a count of ten or more. The V call is TRBV7-2, the J call TRBJ1-1; D is undetermined. The CDR3 length is 15 residues. The V gene's germline CDR1 is SGHTA and CDR2 FQGNSA. Between the trimmed V and J ends, which lost 1 base and 4 bases, there was a span of 13 bases. In DNA form, the CDR3 reads TGTGCCAGCAGCTTAGGAGGGTATGGGCGCACTGAAGCTTTCTTT. Translating gives CASSLGGYGRTEAFF.

This clonotype appeared many times. V is TRBV20-1 and J is TRBJ2-2; D is perhaps TRBD2 (6 bases). Germline-derived CDR1 and CDR2 are DFQATT and SNEGSKA (reference sequence). This CDR3 contains 16 residues. V was clipped by 3 bases and J by 6 bases, with 20 bases between them. The CDR3 protein is CSARWDSAHPAGELFF. DNA of the CDR3: TGCAGTGCTAGGTGGGACTCTGCCCACCCCGCCGGGGAGCTGTTTTTT.

The sample holds many counts of this clonotype. The rearrangement uses TRBV12-3 or TRBV12-4 and TRBJ1-1; TRBD1 is a possible D gene (6 bases). The length of the CDR3 is 14 residues. The V gene lost 6 bases and the J gene lost 8 bases, with 19 bases spanning the gap. The CDR3: CASRPPRDIGEAFF. CDR3 sequence (DNA): TGTGCCAGCAGGCCTCCCAGGGACATAGGAGAAGCTTTCTTT.

The chain has TRBV15 and TRBJ1-1, with a possible D match to TRBD1 (6 bases). V lost 3 bases and J 4 bases, leaving 21 bases between the germline ends. Germline loops: CDR1 LNHNV, CDR2 YYDKDF (reference sequence). The CDR3 covers 17 residues. Here the CDR3 reads CATSRPRSQGIGTEAFF. The CDR3 DNA sequence: TGTGCCACCAGCAGGCCCCGATCCCAGGGGATTGGCACTGAAGCTTTCTTT.

In its sample, this clonotype was seen a few times. The chain employs TRBV7-9 and TRBJ2-7; TRBD1 agrees at 12 bases. The junction had 3 bases not matched to a gene; V was cut back by 10 bases and J by 5 bases. There are 12 residues in the CDR3. Germline CDR1 is SEHNR and CDR2 is FQNEAQ (reference sequence). The CDR3 is CATGTGGDEQYF. The CDR3 DNA sequence: TGTGCCACCGGGACAGGGGGCGACGAGCAGTACTTC.

The sample holds many counts of this clonotype. The V and J genes are TRBV3-1 and TRBJ2-1; 10 nucleotides align to TRBD2. CDR3 length: 16 residues. Germline V gene data show CDR1 as LGHDT and CDR2 as YNNKEL (reference sequence). The ends lost 3 bases at V and 5 bases at J; junction bases unmatched: 7. CDR3 coding DNA: TGTGCCAGCAGCCAGGCTAGCGGGAGAATCCACAATGAGCAGTTCTTC. It translates to CASSQASGRIHNEQFF.

This clonotype was found many times. The genes are TRBV5-6 and TRBJ2-7; D is uncertain. Between the trimmed V and J ends, which lost 1 base and 5 bases, there was a span of 10 bases. Germline V gene data show CDR1 as SGHDT and CDR2 as YYEEEE. The CDR3 length is 13 residues. DNA for the CDR3: TGTGCCAGCAGCTTGAGTGTGCTGGACGAGCAGTACTTC. Residues: CASSLSVLDEQYF. The complete variable domain, with remaining parts taken from reference TRBV5-6 and TRBJ2-7, reads DAGVTQSPTHLIKTRGQQVTLRCSPKSGHDTVSWYQQALGQGPQFIFQYYEEEERQRGNFPDRFSGHQFPNYSSELNVNALLLGDSALYLCASSLSVLDEQYFGPGTRLTVT.

The chain carries TRBV30 and TRBJ1-1, with D tentatively TRBD1 (6 bases). V was cut by 3 bases and J by 4 bases, with 12 bases left in between. In germline, CDR1 is GTSNPN, CDR2 SVGIG (reference sequence). This CDR3 is built from 13 residues. CDR3 region: CAWSPGAVTEAFF. DNA of the CDR3: TGTGCCTGGAGCCCGGGGGCGGTCACTGAAGCTTTCTTT.

This clonotype was observed a few times. The chain couples TRBV6-1 to TRBJ1-3; D is possibly TRBD1 (6 bases). V lost 5 bases and J 0 bases, leaving 11 bases between the germline ends. Germline assignment: CDR1 MNHNS and CDR2 SASEGT. There are 15 residues in the CDR3. The CDR3 loop reads CASSRGLSSGNTIYF. The DNA for the CDR3 is TGTGCCAGCAGTCGGGGGCTCAGCTCTGGAAACACCATATATTTT.

This clonotype was seen repeatedly, ten times or more. The gene calls are TRBV20-1 and TRBJ2-7; TRBD1 aligns across 9 bases. V was clipped by 6 bases and J by 7 bases; unmatched bases: 16. Germline CDR1 reads DFQATT; CDR2 reads SNEGSKA (reference sequence). The CDR3 contains 15 residues. The CDR3 here is CSAGQGSGLVGEQYF. In nucleotides, the CDR3 is TGCAGTGCCGGACAGGGGTCGGGACTTGTAGGTGAGCAGTACTTC.

Concerning this clonotype itself: With a much larger clone just one base away, this may be a read error. The rearrangement joins TRBV6-6 to TRBJ2-5; 8 nucleotides align to TRBD1. In germline, CDR1 is MNHNY, CDR2 SVGAGI (reference sequence). The CDR3 has 18 residues. Germline trimming cut 0 bases from V and 0 bases from J; bases unmatched to any gene: 9. The chain's CDR3 is CASSYSGPGTGDQETQYF. For the CDR3, the DNA is TGTGCCAGCAGTTACTCGGGACCCGGGACAGGCGACCAAGAGACCCAGTACTTC.

In this sample, this clonotype turned up many times. This chain connects TRBV28 to TRBJ2-2, with D perhaps TRBD1 (6 bases). In germline, CDR1 is MDHEN, CDR2 SYDVKM. Between the trimmed V and J ends, which lost 7 bases and 3 bases, there was a span of 12 bases. The CDR3 totals 14 residues. CDR3: CASMRTADTGELFF. DNA for the CDR3: TGTGCCAGCATGCGGACAGCGGACACCGGGGAGCTGTTTTTT.

The genes are TRBV20-1 and TRBJ2-7; no firm D call. V lost 7 bases and J lost 5, with 15 bases in between. This CDR3 region has 12 residues. Germline V gene lookup returns CDR1 DFQATT and CDR2 SNEGSKA (reference sequence). CDR3 DNA sequence: TGCAGTGGGGCGCCCCGACGGGACGAGCAGTACTTC. Its translation: CSGAPRRDEQYF.

This clonotype was detected ten times or more. This chain joins TRBV11-3 and TRBJ2-1, with D perhaps matching TRBD2 (6 bases). CDR1 is SGHNT, CDR2 YENEEA, per germline. Trimming pared 1 base from V and 6 bases from J, leaving 13 bases between. The CDR3 is 15 amino acids. The CDR3 bases are TGTGCCAGCAGCTTAGTAGCGGCCGTGGTCAATGAGCAGTTCTTC. It translates to CASSLVAAVVNEQFF.

V is TRBV7-2 and J is TRBJ2-4, with 8 bases lining up with TRBD2. The V and J ends lost 4 bases and 6 bases, in that order; junction bases with no gene match: 5. Germline V gives CDR1 SGHTA, CDR2 FQGNSA. The CDR3 runs 14 residues. The CDR3 DNA reads TGTGCCAGCAGCTCCGGGGGGGCCCCAAACATTCAGTACTTC. Encoded protein: CASSSGGAPNIQYF.

In this sample, this clonotype turned up once. The J gene is TRBJ2-1, the V gene TRBV10-3; 10 bases map to TRBD2. The V gene end was trimmed by 2 bases and the J gene end by 3 bases; junction bases not matched to a gene: 4. This CDR3 is 16 amino acids long. In germline, CDR1 is ENHRY, CDR2 SYGVKD. CDR3 nucleotides: TGTGCCATCAGTGAGCGAGGGACTAGCGACTACAATGAGCAGTTCTTC. Its translation is CAISERGTSDYNEQFF.

This clonotype has ten or more counts. For the CDR3, the DNA is TGTGCCACCATCGCCGGCTACGAGCAGTACTTC. Translation: CATIAGYEQYF. This sequence joins TRBV10-3 and TRBJ2-7; D not resolved. The V end lost 10 bases, the J end lost 3 bases, and 10 bases lay between the germline ends. The germline V gene has CDR1 ENHRY and CDR2 SYGVKD. The CDR3 consists of 11 residues.

This clonotype was counted many times. This chain connects TRBV11-2 to TRBJ2-7, with D hard to call. Germline V gene lookup returns CDR1 SGHAT and CDR2 FQNNGV. The CDR3 has 11 residues. V lost 5 bases and J 7 bases, leaving 9 bases between the germline ends. Written as DNA, the CDR3 is TGTGCCAGCAGCCTCCTCCGGGAGCAGTACTTC. It encodes CASSLLREQYF.